Given below is one T cell receptor (beta chain) in context. The CDR3 runs to 15 residues. The V gene's germline CDR1 is SGHTA and CDR2 FQGTGA. V was clipped by 6 bases and J by 7 bases; unmatched bases: 9. This sample was taken from a study of CD8+CD57+ T cells in acquired aplastic anemia. According to the study, genomic DNA was the template for TCR beta VDJ and CDR3 profiling. TCRdb analysed the reads with MiXCR anew, one entry per CDR3 protein. Of approximately 270,000 distinct CDR3 sequences in the sample, around 60% were seen once. The clonotype was recovered from a human donor with severe aplastic anemia or a healthy control (not recorded which). Sequences were obtained from sorted CD4+, CD8+, or CD8+CD57+ T cells (not recorded which) from PBMCs. The gene calls are TRBV7-3 and TRBJ1-6; 7 bases match TRBD1. In nucleotides, the CDR3 is TGTGCCAGCAGTTCCGTGACAGGGTCGAATTCACCCCTCCACTTT. It yields the protein CASSSVTGSNSPLHF.